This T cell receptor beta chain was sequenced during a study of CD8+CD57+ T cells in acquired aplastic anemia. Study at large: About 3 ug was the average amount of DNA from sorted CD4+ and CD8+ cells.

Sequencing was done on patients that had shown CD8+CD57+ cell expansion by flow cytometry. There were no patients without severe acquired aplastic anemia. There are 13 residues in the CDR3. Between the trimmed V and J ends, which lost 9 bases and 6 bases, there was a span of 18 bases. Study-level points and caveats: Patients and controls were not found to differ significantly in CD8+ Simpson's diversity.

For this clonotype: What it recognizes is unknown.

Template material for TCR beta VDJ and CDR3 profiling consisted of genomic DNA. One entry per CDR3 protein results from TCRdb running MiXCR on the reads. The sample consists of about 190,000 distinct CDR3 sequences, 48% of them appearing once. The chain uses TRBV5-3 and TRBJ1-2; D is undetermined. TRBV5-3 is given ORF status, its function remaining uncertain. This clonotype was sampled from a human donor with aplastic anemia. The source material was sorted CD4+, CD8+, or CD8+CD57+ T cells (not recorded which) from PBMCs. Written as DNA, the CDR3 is TGTGCCATCCGGTCCAGCGGCACAGATGGCTACACCTTC. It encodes CAIRSSGTDGYTF.